This T cell receptor beta chain was identified in a study of cytomegalovirus exposure and HLA in healthy donors. Overall study results and limits: TCR beta chains numbering under 200 were designated cytomegalovirus-associated.

CDR1 is MNHEY and CDR2 is SMNVEV in the germline V gene (reference sequence). This CDR3 has 15 amino acids. Between the trimmed V and J ends, which lost 5 bases and 2 bases, there was a span of 15 bases. Concerning this clone: Its antigen is not identified.

The data were produced by immunoSEQ multiplex PCR, yet TCRdb's version contains in-frame clones alone and is incomplete. Of more than 70,000 clones in the sample, roughly 93% were seen once. The source of this sequence is a woman between 18 and 29 years old in good health and CMV-seronegative. This chain connects TRBV27 to TRBJ2-5; tentatively, D is TRBD2 (6 bases). The sample taken for sequencing was PBMCs. CDR3: CASSMAVEGQETQYF. The CDR3 bases are TGTGCCAGCAGTATGGCCGTGGAGGGGCAAGAGACCCAGTACTTC.